The 10 T cell receptor beta chains presented below share a single source sample, sequenced in a study of shared clonotypes between healthy human individuals. The data were produced by immunoSEQ multiplex PCR, yet TCRdb's version contains in-frame clones alone and is incomplete. The table lists around 700,000 clones, around 73% of them singletons. The sequenced sample consisted of memory CD4+ T cells sorted from blood. Subset indicated: CD45RA-negative fraction. The receptors come from a woman aged 25 to 39 in good health.

In this sample, this clone turned up a few times. The rearrangement uses TRBV11-2 and TRBJ2-5; TRBD2 agrees at 13 bases. This CDR3 contains 17 residues. CDR1 and CDR2 (germline): SGHAT, FQNNGV. V shed 2 bases, J shed 5 bases, and the junction held 8 bases outside the gene matches. CDR3 sequence reads: CASSLRSWTSGSETQYF. CDR3 DNA: TGTGCCAGCAGCTTAAGGAGTTGGACTAGCGGGAGTGAGACCCAGTACTTC.

The rearrangement uses TRBV5-4 and TRBJ2-1; TRBD1 matches 9 bases. V trimming: 0 bases; J trimming: 10 bases; junction bases outside the gene matches: 5. Germline loops: CDR1 SGHNT, CDR2 YYREEE (reference sequence). The CDR3 contains 14 residues. For the CDR3, the DNA is TGTGCCAGCAGCTTGGAACAGGGGGCGTCGGAGCAGTTCTTC. Amino acids: CASSLEQGASEQFF.

The V gene is TRBV11-2, the J gene TRBJ2-3, with TRBD1 as a possible D gene (5 bases). Germline CDR1 and CDR2: SGHAT and FQNNGV. The CDR3 sequence is 15 residues long. Trimming cost V 5 bases and J 3 bases, with 15 bases left between them. CDR3: CASSQGSSVTDTQYF. The CDR3 bases are TGTGCCAGCAGCCAGGGCAGTTCGGTGACAGATACGCAGTATTTT.

The chain couples TRBV19 to TRBJ2-2; 7 bases fit TRBD1. Losses at the gene ends were 7 bases for V and 4 bases for J; bases not matched to a gene: 6. Germline V gene data show CDR1 as LNHDA and CDR2 as SQIVND (reference sequence). This CDR3 comprises 14 residues. CDR3 DNA sequence: TGTGCCAGTACCGGGACAGTTCGCACCGGGGAGCTGTTTTTT. Residues: CASTGTVRTGELFF.

This clone occurred many times. V is TRBV6-5 and J is TRBJ2-7; D is undetermined. Germline CDR1 reads MNHEY; CDR2 reads SVGAGI. The CDR3 extends over 13 amino acids. The V end was cut by 4 bases, the J end by 6 bases, with 13 bases between. DNA of the CDR3: TGTGCCAGCAGTTCTGGTGGGTGGAGCGAGCAGTACTTC. This sequence encodes CASSSGGWSEQYF.

The rearrangement links TRBV28 to TRBJ1-2; D is unclear. This CDR3 contains 15 residues. V shed 4 bases and J shed 2 bases, with 14 bases lying between them. The V gene's germline CDR1 is MDHEN and CDR2 SYDVKM. The CDR3 bases are TGTGCCAGCAGTTCTCAGGCCCGGGGAAACTATGGCTACACCTTC. This encodes CASSSQARGNYGYTF.

This chain joins TRBV7-2 and TRBJ2-1, with 7 nucleotides matching TRBD2. The CDR3 is made up of 15 amino acids. CDR1 is SGHTA and CDR2 is FQGNSA in the germline V gene. J gave up 2 bases and V 2 bases, and 3 bases lay outside the gene matches. The CDR3 nucleotides read TGTGCCAGCAGCTTATACGGACTAGCCTACAATGAGCAGTTCTTC. Its protein is CASSLYGLAYNEQFF.

This chain uses TRBV10-1 with TRBJ1-2, with 7 bases aligning to TRBD1. The CDR3 contains 15 residues. V was clipped by 6 bases and J by 7 bases; unmatched bases: 14. CDR1 and CDR2 (germline): WNHNN, SYGVQD (reference sequence). Here the CDR3 reads CASSEGQPRPGGYTF. DNA for the CDR3: TGCGCCAGCAGCGAGGGACAGCCGCGTCCTGGTGGCTACACCTTC.

The chain uses TRBV7-8 and TRBJ2-3; D ambiguous. Germline CDR1 reads SGHVS; CDR2 reads FQNEAQ. V gave up 2 bases and J gave up 1 base, with 10 bases separating them. The CDR3 loop spans 15 amino acids. The CDR3: CASSLSTTGTDTQYF. CDR3 DNA sequence: TGTGCCAGCAGCTTAAGCACCACCGGCACAGATACGCAGTATTTT.

As regards this clone: The sample has other DNA sequences that encode this CDR3 too. The rearrangement uses TRBV6-5 and TRBJ2-7, with 10 nucleotides matching TRBD1. Germline assignment: CDR1 MNHEY and CDR2 SVGAGI. With V trimmed by 2 bases and J by 3 bases, 1 base remained unmatched. The CDR3 spans 14 residues. The CDR3 loop reads CASSYRDRGYEQYF. The CDR3 DNA sequence: TGTGCCAGCAGTTACCGGGACAGGGGCTACGAGCAGTACTTC.